These 28 T cell receptor beta chains share one sample of origin, sequenced in a study of blood T cell repertoires in COVID-19. Sequencing was performed with immunoSEQ multiplex PCR; in TCRdb, only in-frame clones are kept and a portion is missing. Of around 170,000 clones listed, 65% to 90% were seen once; the top ten hold about 1.5%. Sequencing was performed on peripheral blood. The receptors derive from a human donor in a cohort sampled during active COVID-19.

CDR3 bases: TGTGCCAGCAGTTTTGGGAGACAGGGCAGGCGTGGGGAAAAACTGTTTTTT. The encoded protein is CASSFGRQGRRGEKLFF. The rearrangement joins TRBV27 to TRBJ1-4; TRBD1 matches 7 bases. In germline, CDR1 is MNHEY, CDR2 SMNVEV (reference sequence). The CDR3 is 17 amino acids. Trimming took 3 bases from V and 8 from J; bases not matched to a gene: 15.

V usage is TRBV11-2 and J usage is TRBJ2-6; D might be TRBD2 (5 bases). This CDR3 is built from 17 residues. The V end lost 0 bases, the J end lost 0 bases, and 9 bases lay between the germline ends. The V gene's germline CDR1 is SGHAT and CDR2 FQNNGV. The CDR3 DNA follows: TGTGCCAGCAGCTTAGACGGGGTCCGCTCTGGGGCCAACGTCCTGACTTTC. It is translated as CASSLDGVRSGANVLTF.

This clone came up a few times. This sequence joins TRBV4-2 and TRBJ1-1, with D perhaps matching TRBD1 (5 bases). Trimming cost V 0 bases and J 2 bases, with 10 bases left between them. The CDR3 sequence is 15 residues long. Germline V lookup: CDR1 LGHNA, CDR2 YNFKEQ. The CDR3 loop is CASSQDWQGNTEAFF. The DNA of the CDR3 is TGTGCCAGCAGCCAAGATTGGCAGGGCAACACTGAAGCTTTCTTT.

This chain links TRBV18 with TRBJ2-7; TRBD2 agrees at 9 bases. J was trimmed by 7 bases and V by 2 bases; bases with no gene match: 21. Germline loops: CDR1 KGHSH, CDR2 LQKENI. The length of the CDR3 is 19 residues. CDR3 in amino acids: CASSPVSATGTSRIPEQYF. The CDR3 coding sequence is TGTGCCAGCTCACCAGTAAGTGCCACCGGGACTAGCAGGATTCCTGAGCAGTACTTC. Based on the CDR3 plus reference TRBV18 and TRBJ2-7, the full variable domain is NAGVMQNPRHLVRRRGQEARLRCSPMKGHSHVYWYRQLPEEGLKFMVYLQKENIIDESGMPKERFSAEFPKEGPSILRIQQVVRGDSAAYFCASSPVSATGTSRIPEQYFGPGTRLTVT.

In this sample, this clone turned up once. The V and J genes are TRBV6-6 and TRBJ1-2, with 7 bases fitting TRBD1. Germline V gene sequence: CDR1 MNHNY, CDR2 SVGAGI (reference sequence). The CDR3 length is 15 residues. J gave up 4 bases and V 2 bases, and 7 bases lay outside the gene matches. The CDR3 coding sequence is TGTGCCAGCAGTTACCGAGACAGGGTGGGCTATGGCTACACCTTC. Translation gives CASSYRDRVGYGYTF.

J is TRBJ1-3 and V is TRBV2, with 7 bases lining up with TRBD1. The CDR3 contains 17 residues. Per the germline V gene, CDR1 is SNHLY and CDR2 is FYNNEI. V shed 6 bases, J shed 1 base, and the junction held 12 bases outside the gene matches. The CDR3 loop reads CASSSGQVLFSGNTIYF. The CDR3, as DNA: TGTGCCAGCAGCTCCGGACAGGTACTGTTTTCTGGAAACACCATATATTTT.

The rearrangement links TRBV5-1 to TRBJ2-3, with 9 bases fitting TRBD1. Germline CDR1 SGHRS, CDR2 YFSETQ. CDR3 length: 17 residues. V shed 4 bases, J shed 1 base, and the junction held 10 bases outside the gene matches. DNA of the CDR3: TGCGCCAGCAGCCCCTACGGGACAGGGACCCGCACAGATACGCAGTATTTT. It yields the protein CASSPYGTGTRTDTQYF.

The chain is built from TRBV19 and TRBJ2-5; 12 positions agree with TRBD2. V lost 5 bases, J lost 4 bases, and 5 bases stayed unmatched. This CDR3 is built from 15 residues. The V gene's germline CDR1 is LNHDA and CDR2 SQIVND (reference sequence). CDR3 DNA sequence: TGTGCCAGTAGTCGGGGACTAGCGGGCAGAGAGACCCAGTACTTC. It translates to CASSRGLAGRETQYF. Variable domain in full (rest from reference TRBV19 and TRBJ2-5): DGGITQSPKYLFRKEGQNVTLSCEQNLNHDAMYWYRQDPGQGLRLIYYSQIVNDFQKGDIAEGYSVSREKKESFPLTVTSAQKNPTAFYLCASSRGLAGRETQYFGPGTRLLVL.

V is TRBV27 and J is TRBJ2-3, with TRBD2 as a possible D gene (6 bases). This CDR3 has 15 residues. Germline V lookup: CDR1 MNHEY, CDR2 SMNVEV (reference sequence). Between the trimmed V and J ends, which lost 4 bases and 6 bases, there was a span of 17 bases. DNA of the CDR3: TGTGCCAGCAGTTCGCTAGGCGCGGGGTGGGATACGCAGTATTTT. Translation: CASSSLGAGWDTQYF.

A few counts support this clone. V and J are TRBV7-9 and TRBJ1-2; weak D call: TRBD1 (6 bases). From germline, CDR1 is SEHNR and CDR2 FQNEAQ (reference sequence). Trimming shortened V by 1 base and J by 0 bases, and 9 bases separated the two germline ends. The CDR3 extends over 15 amino acids. CDR3 nucleotide sequence: TGTGCCAGCAGCTTAGGGGACAAGCCTAACTATGGCTACACCTTC. As protein: CASSLGDKPNYGYTF. The full variable domain, its missing parts supplied by reference TRBV7-9 and TRBJ1-2, is DTGVSQNPRHKITKRGQNVTFRCDPISEHNRLYWYRQTLGQGPEFLTYFQNEAQLEKSRLLSDRFSAERPKGSFSTLEIQRTEQGDSAMYLCASSLGDKPNYGYTFGSGTRLTVV.

V and J are TRBV3-1 (or the pseudogene TRBV3-2) and TRBJ1-2, with D possibly TRBD1 on 5 matching bases. Trimming cost V 4 bases and J 1 base, with 10 bases left between them. The CDR3 is 14 amino acids. In germline, CDR1 is LGHDT, CDR2 YNNKEL (reference sequence). CDR3 loop: CASSPRQINYGYTF. The DNA for the CDR3 is TGTGCCAGCAGCCCCCGACAGATTAACTATGGCTACACCTTC.

This clone occurred a few times. The chain recombines TRBV20-1 with TRBJ2-7; D is uncertain. V gave up 2 bases and J gave up 3 bases, with 5 bases separating them. Germline V lookup: CDR1 DFQATT, CDR2 SNEGSKA (reference sequence). The CDR3 sequence is 11 residues long. DNA of the CDR3: TGCAGTGCTAGAACTCGCTACGAGCAGTACTTC. Residues: CSARTRYEQYF.

This clone has only one observation. The V call is TRBV7-8, the J call TRBJ1-2, with D uncertain. With 1 base removed from V and 4 bases from J, the gap between germline ends came to 13 bases. Germline V gives CDR1 SGHVS, CDR2 FQNEAQ. The CDR3 contains 15 residues. CDR3 sequence reads: CASSLVEGGGYGYTF. The DNA of the CDR3 is TGTGCCAGCAGCTTAGTAGAGGGAGGCGGCTATGGCTACACCTTC.

The chain uses TRBV6-6 and TRBJ2-7; the D gene is possibly TRBD2 (6 bases). V lost 6 bases, J lost 4 bases, and 19 bases lay in between. The CDR3 is made up of 15 amino acids. Germline CDR1 MNHNY, CDR2 SVGAGI (reference sequence). The CDR3 loop reads CASRKTGELRYEQYF. CDR3 bases: TGTGCCAGCAGAAAAACGGGGGAGCTAAGGTACGAGCAGTACTTC.

The chain combines TRBV15 with TRBJ2-7, with 9 bases fitting TRBD1. The CDR3 spans 15 residues. The V segment lost 3 bases and the J segment 2 bases; nucleotides outside the gene matches: 5. Germline-derived CDR1 and CDR2 are LNHNV and YYDKDF (reference sequence). The CDR3 is CATSSRQGGPYEQYF. CDR3 DNA sequence: TGTGCCACCAGCAGTAGACAGGGGGGTCCCTACGAGCAGTACTTC. The entire variable domain, with the rest obtained from reference TRBV15 and TRBJ2-7, is as follows: DAMVIQNPRYQVTQFGKPVTLSCSQTLNHNVMYWYQQKSSQAPKLLFHYYDKDFNNEADTPDNFQSRRPNTSFCFLDIRSPGLGDTAMYLCATSSRQGGPYEQYFGPGTRLTVT.

The V gene is TRBV5-4, the J gene TRBJ2-5; 12 bases agree with TRBD2. The CDR3 has 19 amino acids. After removal of 0 bases from V and 4 bases from J, the junction contained 13 bases not matched to a gene. Germline V gives CDR1 SGHNT, CDR2 YYREEE (reference sequence). The CDR3 nucleotides are TGTGCCAGCAGCTTGGGACGCCTAGCGGGGGGGCGGGGAGGAGAGACCCAGTACTTC. Protein product: CASSLGRLAGGRGGETQYF.

Remarks on this clone: An end of the junction differs from the germline gene, which may be a read error. The gene calls are TRBV13 and TRBJ2-7, with 9 bases lining up with TRBD2. The CDR3 spans 14 residues. Germline CDR1 is PRHDT and CDR2 is FYEKMQ (reference sequence). CDR3 sequence reads: CASSLGTSSYEQYF. CDR3 DNA sequence: TGTGCCAGCAGCCTAGGGACTAGCAGCTACGAGCAGTACTTC.

The rearrangement joins TRBV2 to TRBJ2-7; the match to TRBD2 covers 7 bases. The V segment lost 7 bases and the J segment 2 bases; nucleotides outside the gene matches: 14. Germline-derived CDR1 and CDR2 are SNHLY and FYNNEI. This CDR3 spans 16 amino acids. The DNA of the CDR3 is TGTGCCAGCAACGGAGGGAGGGAGGGTTTTACCTACGAGCAGTACTTC. The encoded protein is CASNGGREGFTYEQYF.

The gene calls are TRBV24-1 and TRBJ2-1; 10 bases are a match to TRBD2. Germline V CDR1 and CDR2: KGHDR, SFDVKD. CDR3 size: 17 residues. V gave up 9 bases and J gave up 0 bases; unmatched junction bases: 10. The CDR3 is CATGPTSGSSSYNEQFF. The CDR3 nucleotides read TGTGCCACCGGACCGACTAGCGGGTCCAGCTCCTACAATGAGCAGTTCTTC.

V usage is TRBV19 and J usage is TRBJ1-3, with D possibly matching TRBD1 (5 bases). Trimming stripped 5 bases from V and 0 bases from J, with 14 bases between. The V gene's germline CDR1 is LNHDA and CDR2 SQIVND (reference sequence). This CDR3 spans 16 amino acids. The CDR3 DNA sequence: TGTGCCAGTAGTCATTTAAGGGGAAGCTCTGGAAACACCATATATTTT. This sequence encodes CASSHLRGSSGNTIYF.

The chain employs TRBV6-5 and TRBJ1-2; 9 nucleotides match TRBD1. Germline V gene data show CDR1 as MNHEY and CDR2 as SVGAGI. The trim removed 4 bases at V and 3 bases at J, leaving 6 bases unmatched. CDR3 length: 15 residues. The CDR3 loop is CASSFRDRVDYGYTF. The CDR3 bases are TGTGCCAGCAGTTTCCGGGACAGGGTGGACTATGGCTACACCTTC.

The genes are TRBV6-7 and TRBJ2-5, with TRBD1 matching over 7 bases. TRBV6-7 is filed as an ORF, its function uncertain. The CDR3 consists of 15 residues. V was clipped by 6 bases and J by 2 bases; unmatched bases: 9. CDR3 residues: CASRLPRDRQETQYF. The CDR3 DNA sequence: TGTGCCAGCAGGCTGCCCCGGGACAGACAAGAGACCCAGTACTTC.

This clone showed up just once. The chain uses TRBV28 and TRBJ1-5, with 9 bases identical to TRBD1. Germline V gene sequence: CDR1 MDHEN, CDR2 SYDVKM. V was clipped by 3 bases and J by 6 bases; unmatched bases: 6. This CDR3 comprises 15 residues. The CDR3 DNA reads as TGTGCCAGCAGTTTCACAGGGGGCGGGGGTCAGCCCCAGCATTTT. This encodes CASSFTGGGGQPQHF. The complete variable domain, with remaining parts taken from reference TRBV28 and TRBJ1-5, reads DVKVTQSSRYLVKRTGEKVFLECVQDMDHENMFWYRQDPGLGLRLIYFSYDVKMKEKGDIPEGYSVSREKKERFSLILESASTNQTSMYLCASSFTGGGGQPQHFGDGTRLSIL.

This clone was detected a few times. The chain links TRBV19 to TRBJ2-7; 11 bases line up with TRBD2. J lost 5 bases, V lost 4 bases, and 7 bases had no gene match. This CDR3 spans 15 amino acids. Germline assignment: CDR1 LNHDA and CDR2 SQIVND (reference sequence). The CDR3 region has the DNA TGTGCCAGTAGTACCCGTAGCGGGGGGGCCAACGAGCAGTACTTC. It yields the protein CASSTRSGGANEQYF. The variable domain in full, with the rest retrieved from reference TRBV19 and TRBJ2-7, is DGGITQSPKYLFRKEGQNVTLSCEQNLNHDAMYWYRQDPGQGLRLIYYSQIVNDFQKGDIAEGYSVSREKKESFPLTVTSAQKNPTAFYLCASSTRSGGANEQYFGPGTRLTVT.

V and J are TRBV11-3 and TRBJ2-5; weak D call: TRBD2 (6 bases). V was clipped by 1 base and J by 5 bases, with 14 bases between them. The CDR3 covers 15 residues. CDR1 and CDR2 (germline): SGHNT, YENEEA. The CDR3 loop is CASSLGTPAGETQYF. The CDR3 DNA is TGTGCCAGCAGCTTAGGGACTCCCGCGGGGGAGACCCAGTACTTC. Full variable domain (missing parts from reference TRBV11-3 and TRBJ2-5): EAGVVQSPRYKIIEKKQPVAFWCNPISGHNTLYWYLQNLGQGPELLIRYENEEAVDDSQLPKDRFSAERLKGVDSTLKIQPAELGDSAVYLCASSLGTPAGETQYFGPGTRLLVL.

This clone was observed a single time. This sequence joins TRBV29-1 and TRBJ2-7; a possible D gene is TRBD2 (5 bases). V gave up 4 bases and J gave up 2 bases, with 12 bases separating them. Per the germline V gene, CDR1 is SQVTM and CDR2 is ANQGSEA. This CDR3 region has 13 residues. The CDR3: CSVGGGSTYEQYF. The CDR3 DNA reads TGCAGCGTTGGAGGCGGGTCCACCTACGAGCAGTACTTC.

This chain connects TRBV27 to TRBJ2-1; 11 bases agree with TRBD2. This CDR3 spans 15 amino acids. The trim removed 8 bases at V and 5 bases at J, leaving 8 bases unmatched. CDR1 MNHEY and CDR2 SMNVEV come from the germline V gene (reference sequence). CDR3 nucleotides: TGTGCCAGCGTCCTCGGGACTAGCGGTAACAATGAGCAGTTCTTC. It encodes CASVLGTSGNNEQFF.

The J gene is TRBJ2-7, the V gene TRBV28; possibly TRBD2 for D (7 bases). With 2 bases removed from V and 0 bases from J, the gap between germline ends came to 14 bases. The CDR3 has 16 amino acids. The V gene's germline CDR1 is MDHEN and CDR2 SYDVKM. In DNA form, the CDR3 reads TGTGCCAGCAGTTTAGAGGGGGGGCGAAGCTCCTACGAGCAGTACTTC. Its translation: CASSLEGGRSSYEQYF. The full variable domain, with the rest looked up from reference TRBV28 and TRBJ2-7, is DVKVTQSSRYLVKRTGEKVFLECVQDMDHENMFWYRQDPGLGLRLIYFSYDVKMKEKGDIPEGYSVSREKKERFSLILESASTNQTSMYLCASSLEGGRSSYEQYFGPGTRLTVT.